Shown below are 20 T cell receptor beta chains from a single sample sequenced in a study of T cell repertoires in MIS-A myocarditis. The data were produced by immunoSEQ multiplex PCR, yet TCRdb's version contains in-frame clones alone and is incomplete. The sample holds some 6,600 clones, approximately 80% seen once. Sample: right inferior lung lobe tissue obtained at autopsy. These receptors were collected from a man aged 18 to 29 with fulminant myocarditis from multisystem inflammatory syndrome in adults (MIS-A) after COVID-19.

The chain links TRBV25-1 to TRBJ2-2; TRBD1 agrees at 7 bases. With V trimmed by 11 bases and J by 0 bases, 6 bases remained unmatched. This CDR3 region has 14 residues. Germline-derived CDR1 and CDR2 are MGHDK and SYGVNS. CDR3 coding DNA: TGTGCCTCCCTAGGACAGGCGAACACCGGGGAGCTGTTTTTT. Amino acid sequence: CASLGQANTGELFF.

The chain joins TRBV7-9 to TRBJ2-7, with D possibly matching TRBD1 (5 bases). The CDR3 covers 13 residues. The germline V gene encodes CDR1 SEHNR and CDR2 FQNEAQ (reference sequence). The germline V and J ends were trimmed by 3 bases and 2 bases, with 8 bases remaining between them. CDR3 sequence: CASSFDRTYEQYF. The CDR3 DNA is TGTGCCAGCAGCTTTGACAGAACCTACGAGCAGTACTTC. Full variable domain (outside the CDR3, taken from reference TRBV7-9 and TRBJ2-7): DTGVSQNPRHKITKRGQNVTFRCDPISEHNRLYWYRQTLGQGPEFLTYFQNEAQLEKSRLLSDRFSAERPKGSFSTLEIQRTEQGDSAMYLCASSFDRTYEQYFGPGTRLTVT.

The chain links TRBV4-1 to TRBJ1-2, with D perhaps TRBD1 (6 bases). V was pared by 0 bases and J by 2 bases, with 13 bases between. This CDR3 has 16 amino acids. Germline V gives CDR1 MGHRA, CDR2 YSYEKL. For the CDR3, the DNA is TGCGCCAGCAGCCAAGATATTAGGGGGGTCAACTATGGCTACACCTTC. It yields the protein CASSQDIRGVNYGYTF.

For the CDR3, the DNA is TGTGCCAGCAGCCTACAAACTAGCGGGAGGGCCTACAATGAGCAGTTCTTC. This gives the protein CASSLQTSGRAYNEQFF. The chain joins TRBV28 to TRBJ2-1, with 13 bases matching TRBD2. Germline V gives CDR1 MDHEN, CDR2 SYDVKM. With V trimmed by 6 bases and J by 2 bases, 7 bases remained unmatched. The CDR3 contains 17 residues.

The rearrangement joins TRBV29-1 to TRBJ2-1; D uncertain. Germline lookup yields CDR1 SQVTM and CDR2 ANQGSEA. Trimming removed 3 bases at V and 6 bases at J, with 12 bases between. This CDR3 contains 13 residues. This chain's CDR3 is CSVEPTGGNEQFF. CDR3 DNA: TGCAGCGTTGAGCCGACGGGTGGCAATGAGCAGTTCTTC.

V usage is TRBV7-9 and J usage is TRBJ2-1; D remains unclear. The length of the CDR3 is 11 residues. V lost 3 bases to trimming and J lost 4 bases, with 1 base between them. CDR1 SEHNR and CDR2 FQNEAQ come from the germline V gene (reference sequence). CDR3 in amino acids: CASSFYNEQFF. The DNA of the CDR3 is TGTGCCAGCAGCTTTTACAATGAGCAGTTCTTC.

The J gene is TRBJ2-7, the V gene TRBV11-3; unclear D gene. The CDR3 runs to 13 residues. Trimming removed 0 bases from V and 6 bases from J, with 9 bases in between. In germline, CDR1 is SGHNT, CDR2 YENEEA. In DNA form, the CDR3 reads TGTGCCAGCAGCTTAGATGGGGATCGCGAGCAGTACTTC. It translates to CASSLDGDREQYF.

The V call is TRBV5-4, the J call TRBJ1-2; D possibly corresponds to TRBD1 (6 bases). Trimming took off 3 bases at V and 4 bases at J, with 13 bases between the two ends. Germline V gives CDR1 SGHNT, CDR2 YYREEE (reference sequence). The CDR3 totals 14 residues. Written as DNA, the CDR3 is TGTGCCAGCAGCTGGGGGGAGGGGGTCTATGGCTACACCTTC. Translating gives CASSWGEGVYGYTF.

The chain employs TRBV10-3 and TRBJ2-7; D might be TRBD1 (6 bases). The ends were cut back, 6 bases at V and 5 bases at J, with 14 bases in the middle. This CDR3 spans 13 amino acids. CDR1 ENHRY and CDR2 SYGVKD come from the germline V gene. CDR3 nucleotide sequence: TGTGCCATCAGAAGAGACAGGATCGACGAGCAGTACTTC. Encoded protein: CAIRRDRIDEQYF.

The CDR3 here is CASSLTNRAPVDEQFF. The CDR3 bases are TGTGCCAGCAGCCTGACCAACCGGGCCCCCGTCGATGAGCAGTTCTTC. The rearrangement uses TRBV7-3 and TRBJ2-1; no clear D. V lost 5 bases, J lost 8 bases, and 22 bases lay in between. Germline CDR1 reads SGHTA; CDR2 reads FQGTGA. CDR3 length: 16 residues.

This clone is medium-sized (0.01 to 0.1%). The rearrangement uses TRBV28 and TRBJ1-5; TRBD1 matches at 7 bases. Germline values: CDR1 MDHEN, CDR2 SYDVKM. The CDR3 is made up of 15 amino acids. Losses at the gene ends were 2 bases for V and 1 base for J; bases not matched to a gene: 2. CDR3 bases: TGTGCCAGCAGTTTAGGGACAGCGAGCAATCAGCCCCAGCATTTT. Translation: CASSLGTASNQPQHF.

This rearrangement joins TRBV7-9 to TRBJ1-1, with D possibly matching TRBD1 (6 bases). The CDR3 spans 13 residues. Trimming removed 5 bases from V and 3 bases from J, with 10 bases in between. Germline assignment: CDR1 SEHNR and CDR2 FQNEAQ (reference sequence). The CDR3 DNA follows: TGTGCCAGCAGCACCCGACAGGACACTGAAGCTTTCTTT. This gives the protein CASSTRQDTEAFF.

The chain recombines TRBV19 with TRBJ1-1; D is perhaps TRBD1 (5 bases). The CDR3 runs to 14 residues. The V gene lost 5 bases and the J gene lost 6 bases, with 16 bases spanning the gap. The germline V gene encodes CDR1 LNHDA and CDR2 SQIVND (reference sequence). CDR3 loop: CASSQRGAGAEAFF. CDR3 nucleotides: TGTGCCAGTAGTCAACGAGGGGCAGGTGCTGAAGCTTTCTTT.

V and J are TRBV10-3 and TRBJ2-1; D not certain. V lost 3 bases and J lost 9, with 9 bases in between. The V gene's germline CDR1 is ENHRY and CDR2 SYGVKD. The CDR3 is 12 amino acids. CDR3 nucleotides: TGTGCCATCAGTGAATTATTAAGTGAGCAGTTCTTC. It codes for CAISELLSEQFF.

There are a few counts of this clone. The chain is built from TRBV11-2 and TRBJ1-1; D not certain. The V end lost 0 bases, the J end lost 3 bases, and 14 bases lay between the germline ends. This CDR3 is 16 amino acids long. CDR1 SGHAT and CDR2 FQNNGV come from the germline V gene. As DNA, the CDR3 is TGTGCCAGCAGCTTAGATTATGCAGTTGGGGACACTGAAGCTTTCTTT. Protein product: CASSLDYAVGDTEAFF.

The gene calls are TRBV6-5 and TRBJ1-5; TRBD1 matches at 9 bases. The germline gives CDR1 MNHEY, CDR2 SVGAGI. This CDR3 region has 15 residues. V was pared by 5 bases and J by 1 base, with 3 bases of the junction left unmatched. CDR3 sequence (DNA): TGTGCCAGCAGTACAGGGGGCACGAGCAATCAGCCCCAGCATTTT. Translating it yields CASSTGGTSNQPQHF.

This clone rates as medium-sized. The CDR3: CASSPGQGADEQFF. The CDR3 coding sequence is TGTGCCAGCAGTCCGGGACAGGGGGCGGATGAGCAGTTCTTC. The chain carries TRBV6-2 or TRBV6-3 and TRBJ2-1, with 12 bases matching TRBD1. The trim removed 5 bases at V and 8 bases at J, leaving 4 bases unmatched. The length of the CDR3 is 14 residues. In germline, CDR1 is MNHEY, CDR2 SVGEGT.

This clone was seen a single time. This sequence joins TRBV2 and TRBJ1-5; 7 positions match TRBD1. The V gene end was trimmed by 3 bases and the J gene end by 6 bases; junction bases not matched to a gene: 17. Per germline, CDR1 SNHLY and CDR2 FYNNEI. The CDR3 totals 18 residues. The CDR3 bases are TGTGCCAGCAGTGAGGTTCGGACAGGTCACCGAGGTATTCAGCCCCAGCATTTT. Translation gives CASSEVRTGHRGIQPQHF.

The rearrangement uses TRBV7-9 and TRBJ2-1; D may be TRBD2 (7 bases). CDR1 and CDR2 from the germline V gene are SEHNR and FQNEAQ (reference sequence). V was cut by 0 bases and J by 6 bases, with 15 bases left in between. The CDR3 is 16 residues long. The CDR3 DNA is TGTGCCAGCAGCTTAGCGGGTGCGGGGGCCTTCAATGAGCAGTTCTTC. This sequence encodes CASSLAGAGAFNEQFF.

The J gene is TRBJ2-7, the V gene TRBV19; D unresolved. The length of the CDR3 is 15 residues. With 4 bases removed from V and 1 base from J, the gap between germline ends came to 14 bases. Germline loops: CDR1 LNHDA, CDR2 SQIVND (reference sequence). Here the CDR3 reads CASSKVAGSSYEQYF. CDR3 DNA: TGTGCCAGTAGTAAGGTGGCAGGAAGTTCCTACGAGCAGTACTTC.